This TCR beta chain was found in a study of control samples from healthy donors and cancer patients. This clone occurred a few times. Profiled with immunoSEQ multiplex PCR; TCRdb holds only in-frame clones, not every one. The data show about 140,000 clones, under 95% seen once. From germline, CDR1 is MNHNS and CDR2 SASEGT. V was shortened by 0 bases and J by 4 bases, with 11 bases between the two germline ends. This CDR3 has 15 amino acids. The sample comprised blood. The chain links TRBV6-1 to TRBJ2-3; the D gene is possibly TRBD2 (6 bases). This receptor was identified in a man aged 40-55 years in good health. The CDR3 DNA reads as TGTGCCAGCAGTGAAGCGAGGATAGCGGCAGATACGCAGTATTTT. Amino acids: CASSEARIAADTQYF.